These T cell receptor beta chains were read from a single sample in a study of blood T cell repertoires in COVID-19. Clones were sequenced by immunoSEQ multiplex PCR, and TCRdb holds only the in-frame ones, with some missing. Among about 120,000 clones listed, 85% were seen once. The sequenced sample was peripheral blood. These receptors originate from a human donor in a cohort sampled during active COVID-19. Each CDR3 is given without its conserved first and last residue. Fields, in order: V gene, J gene, CDR3 protein.

>TRBV14|TRBJ2-1
ASSQEPTGRNNEQF
>TRBV6-5|TRBJ1-1
ASSPQTTARTEAF
>TRBV6-6|TRBJ1-5
ASSSGNNQPQH
>TRBV29-1|TRBJ1-5
SVRTGTHQPQH
>TRBV6-5|TRBJ1-4
ASSSGQANEKLF
>TRBV4-3|TRBJ1-2
ASSQRKSGTGSTGYT
>TRBV4-2|TRBJ1-1
ASSQVGNTEAF
>TRBV7-9|TRBJ1-6
ASGTAPDNSPLH
>TRBV19|TRBJ2-7
ASSSRLAGSYEQY
>TRBV3-1/TRBV3-2|TRBJ2-3
ASSPRGDNTDTQY
>TRBV3-1/TRBV3-2|TRBJ1-6
ASSQEFQGPPVSYNSPLH
>TRBV19|TRBJ1-2
ASSKGQGASYGYT
>TRBV28|TRBJ2-1
ASSLEYNEQF
>TRBV19|TRBJ1-2
ASSISESNYGYT
>TRBV7-9|TRBJ1-4
ASSISGQGYNEKLF
>TRBV27|TRBJ2-3
ASSLYGSGLRDTQY
>TRBV19|TRBJ1-1
ASSSDRVNTEAF
>TRBV4-1|TRBJ2-7
ASSPGGLAGFSSYEQY
>TRBV4-3|TRBJ2-3
ASSQGTSGTQY
>TRBV19|TRBJ2-3
ASSPRDRVKDTQY
>TRBV19|TRBJ1-5
ASSIQGGQPQH
>TRBV4-2|TRBJ1-4
ASSQDTRARGQTNEKLF
>TRBV9|TRBJ2-7
ASSPLSGTGVYEQY
>TRBV6-5|TRBJ1-6
ASRSATGVFSPLH
>TRBV11-2|TRBJ2-3
ASSLDRREEY
>TRBV5-1|TRBJ2-1
ASSLAAGGPQTLSYNEQF
>TRBV5-1|TRBJ1-5
ASSAQGNQPQH
>TRBV6-5|TRBJ2-3
ASRADRGTDTQY
>TRBV5-5|TRBJ1-5
ASSLRPTEQSSNQPQH
>TRBV11-2|TRBJ2-1
ASSLVGGGATNEQF
>TRBV7-9|TRBJ1-5
ASSLLGASNQPQH
>TRBV9|TRBJ1-2
ASSFTGANYGYT
>TRBV2|TRBJ2-7
ASSEEPFSSYEQY
>TRBV14|TRBJ1-5
ASSQHRQGRGNQPQH
>TRBV10-1|TRBJ2-7
ASSVGTGRDEQY
>TRBV5-1|TRBJ1-1
ASSLAPSGAEAF
>TRBV18|TRBJ1-2
ASSPEPRGSTGYT
>TRBV20-1|TRBJ1-5
SASAGEGQPQH
>TRBV15|TRBJ1-1
ATSNFRETEAF
>TRBV6-5|TRBJ1-6
ASSRQGSHSPLH
>TRBV5-6|TRBJ2-7
ASSFTGMYRY
>TRBV6-2/TRBV6-3|TRBJ2-3
ASSYEGRTDTQY
>TRBV19|TRBJ1-5
ASSKQGSNQPQH